This T cell receptor (beta chain) derives from a study of long-term antiretroviral therapy in people with HIV. Only one count was recorded for this clone. This CDR3 region has 16 residues. In germline, CDR1 is LNHNV, CDR2 YYDKDF (reference sequence). With 1 base clipped from V and 4 bases from J, the junction kept 5 bases outside the gene matches. A v3.0 immunoSEQ assay was performed at survey level. Clones were sequenced by immunoSEQ multiplex PCR, and TCRdb holds only the in-frame ones, with some missing. The table lists some 33,000 clones, about four fifths of them singletons. The gene calls are TRBV15 and TRBJ1-4, with 8 nucleotides matching TRBD1. This clonotype originated in a man aged 18 to 29 with HIV. The sequenced sample was unsorted PBMCs, obtained 0.6 years after starting antiretroviral therapy. In nucleotides, the CDR3 is TGTGCCACCAGCAGAGCGAGGACAGGGCTTAATGAAAAACTGTTTTTT. Amino acids: CATSRARTGLNEKLFF.